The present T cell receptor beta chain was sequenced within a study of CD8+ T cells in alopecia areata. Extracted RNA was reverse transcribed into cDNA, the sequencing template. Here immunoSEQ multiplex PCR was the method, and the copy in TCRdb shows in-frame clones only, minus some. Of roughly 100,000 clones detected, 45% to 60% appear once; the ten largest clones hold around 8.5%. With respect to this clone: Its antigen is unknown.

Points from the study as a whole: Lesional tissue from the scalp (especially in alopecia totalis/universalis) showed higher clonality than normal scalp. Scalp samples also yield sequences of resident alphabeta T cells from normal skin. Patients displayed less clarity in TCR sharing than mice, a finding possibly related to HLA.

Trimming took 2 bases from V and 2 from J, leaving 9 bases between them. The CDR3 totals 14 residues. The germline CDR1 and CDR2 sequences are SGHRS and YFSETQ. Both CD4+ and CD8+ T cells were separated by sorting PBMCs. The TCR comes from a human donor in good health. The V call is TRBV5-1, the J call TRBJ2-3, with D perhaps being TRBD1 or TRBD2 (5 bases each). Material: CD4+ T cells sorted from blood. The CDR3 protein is CASSFPGHTDTQYF. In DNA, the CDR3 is TGCGCCAGCAGCTTCCCGGGGCACACAGATACGCAGTATTTT.